This T cell receptor (beta chain) was profiled in a study of T-cell reconstitution after alpha-beta-depleted transplantation in children. Preparing the TCRbeta library involved the use of unique molecular identifiers. TCRdb reprocessed the PCR reads via MiXCR and lists one record per CDR3 protein. This sample has 200,000 or so distinct CDR3 sequences, with 5.5% to 7% found just once. The germline V gene encodes CDR1 MNHEY and CDR2 SMNVEV (reference sequence). V lost 5 bases, J lost 4 bases, and 6 bases stayed unmatched. CDR3 size: 15 residues. The sequence derives from a girl under three years old with combined immunodeficiency, due to receive a stem cell transplant. The rearrangement links TRBV27 to TRBJ2-4, with TRBD1 matching 9 bases. The sample in question was PBMCs, obtained before TCRalphabeta/CD19-depleted stem cell transplant. The DNA of the CDR3 is TGTGCCAGCAGTCCAACACAGGGGGCGAAAAACATTCAGTACTTC. It is translated as CASSPTQGAKNIQYF.